This T cell receptor beta chain appears in the sequencing data of a study of response to subunit inactivated influenza vaccine. Study-wide results and limits: The authors suggested that few new T cells are recruited per seasonal influenza vaccination.

TCRdb analysed the RT-PCR reads with MiXCR anew, one entry per CDR3 protein. The sample holds 450,000 to 700,000 distinct CDR3 sequences; around 15% are singletons and the top ten take roughly 11%. On this clonotype itself: The antigen remains undetermined.

V lost 0 bases and J lost 6, with 12 bases in between. The germline V gene has CDR1 SGHRS and CDR2 YFSETQ. This CDR3 contains 14 residues. Sequencing was performed on PBMCs from blood, taken about 12 days after vaccination. This receptor was obtained from a man aged 50-59 years who received an inactivated influenza vaccine. The rearrangement joins TRBV5-1 to TRBJ2-5; no reliable D call. CDR3 region: CASSLGTTQQTQYF. The CDR3 bases are TGCGCCAGCAGCTTGGGTACCACTCAACAGACCCAGTACTTC.